A selection of T cell receptor beta chains follows, all from one sample in a study of blood T cell repertoires in COVID-19. Clones were sequenced by immunoSEQ multiplex PCR, and TCRdb holds only the in-frame ones, with some missing. The repertoire consists of over 250,000 clones, with approximately 91% occurring once and the leading ten covering 2% to 2.5%. Sequencing was carried out using peripheral blood. The receptors were sampled from a woman aged 30 to 39 with COVID-19, enrolled during active disease. The CDR3 runs from the conserved cysteine through the conserved F or W. A D gene is named only where the DNA matches it firmly.

TRBJ2-7,TRBV5-1,-,CASSLFQDYEQYF
TRBJ2-6,TRBV7-3,-,CASSLTSGSGANVLTF
TRBJ2-1,TRBV28,-,CATANRDPPRNEQFF
TRBJ2-4,TRBV10-1,TRBD2,CASSEFLAGGPTAKNIQYF
TRBJ2-7,TRBV2,-,CASRARRWVTPYEQYF
TRBJ2-1,TRBV7-9,TRBD2,CASSLVGTSTSDEQFF
TRBJ2-3,TRBV7-6,TRBD2,CASSFSGGGDTQYF
TRBJ2-7,TRBV19,TRBD1,CASSLDRGNYEQYF
TRBJ2-7,TRBV28,-,CASSLIPRTTRDEQYF
TRBJ1-1,TRBV29-1,TRBD1,CSVDKQGIGTEAFF
TRBJ2-3,TRBV28,TRBD2,CASSLGTSVTDTQYF
TRBJ1-1,TRBV5-8,-,CASSLGAEAFF
TRBJ1-1,TRBV5-1,TRBD1,CASSRTGGTEAFF
TRBJ2-5,TRBV5-4,-,CASSLDGSTNPWETQYF
TRBJ2-1,TRBV2,TRBD2,CASSERYIRLAGQYNEQFF
TRBJ2-1,TRBV19,TRBD2,CASSIMAGGLRNEQFF
TRBJ1-1,TRBV24-1,TRBD1,CATSVGDREAFF
TRBJ1-1,TRBV10-2,TRBD1,CASSRDRVKTEAFF
TRBJ2-1,TRBV27,TRBD2,CASTPLGGNLPMDEQFF
TRBJ2-1,TRBV29-1,-,CSVDFSAEQFF
TRBJ1-1,TRBV28,TRBD1,CASSQPGGNTEAFF
TRBJ1-2,TRBV2,-,CASSQEANYGYTF
TRBJ2-1,TRBV15,-,CATSSRRELGLGEQFF
TRBJ2-7,TRBV18,TRBD1,CASSLNGQGMSSYEQYF
TRBJ1-4,TRBV2,-,CASSVVTSNEKLFF
TRBJ1-3,TRBV28,TRBD1,CASSSQITGGWRNTIYF
TRBJ2-1,TRBV15,-,CATSRDRLNEQFF
TRBJ1-4,TRBV27,-,CASSFQGANEKLFF
TRBJ1-2,TRBV6-5,-,CASLVRNNYGYTF
TRBJ1-5,TRBV5-8,TRBD1,CASSTGQGLYQPQHF
TRBJ1-4,TRBV25-1,TRBD1,CASSPAGQGHEKLFF
TRBJ2-1,TRBV5-4,TRBD2,CASSPSAGGPYNEQFF
TRBJ1-2,TRBV3-1/TRBV3-2,TRBD1,CASSPFLDRDYGYTF
TRBJ2-1,TRBV5-1,TRBD2,CASSFAAASGRAGNEQFF
TRBJ1-6,TRBV19,TRBD1,CASSKFSGTGGGSPLHF
TRBJ1-5,TRBV2,-,CASRGGQAQGNQPQHF
TRBJ1-1,TRBV9,-,CASSVDPGGTEAFF
TRBJ2-7,TRBV7-8,-,CASSFGQGGSEQYF
TRBJ1-1,TRBV11-2,-,CASSLDPGRGTEAFF
TRBJ2-3,TRBV7-2,TRBD1,CASSLAGTGSKKDTQYF
TRBJ1-1,TRBV3-1/TRBV3-2,-,CASSQGHSNTEAFF
TRBJ1-1,TRBV15,-,CATSRDRGLGTEAFF
TRBJ2-3,TRBV7-9,TRBD1,CASSFDRATSTDTQYF
TRBJ2-1,TRBV19,TRBD2,CASRELAGIGNEQFF
TRBJ2-7,TRBV24-1,TRBD1,CATSDPRTGGIEQYF
TRBJ2-7,TRBV27,TRBD1,CASSQDRFSYEQYF
TRBJ1-1,TRBV27,-,CASSSLGWGVGTEAFF
TRBJ2-2,TRBV28,TRBD2,CASSSLAGVVGELFF
TRBJ1-1,TRBV20-1,TRBD1,CSAEETGVAFF
TRBJ1-1,TRBV7-9,-,CASSPHTFGGITEAFF
TRBJ2-5,TRBV30,-,CAWTTRGMGETQYF
TRBJ1-4,TRBV28,TRBD1,CASSLYGQGGEKLFF
TRBJ1-1,TRBV14,-,CASSHDDRNTEAFF
TRBJ1-1,TRBV7-2,-,CASSLASGRRTEAFF
TRBJ1-1,TRBV27,-,CASSLSQTGTMNTEAFF